These 30 T cell receptor beta chains were all obtained from the same sample, sequenced in a study of molecular identifiers for immune sequencing clone quantification (dated by TCRdb to the late 2010s). Libraries were built with PCR. The sequencer listed for this sample is NextSeq 500. TCRdb reanalyzed the raw reads on its own, using fastp at Q25 for trimming and MiXCR for clone calling, and kept in-frame beta chains. Under each unique CDR3 protein, matching rows form one entry showing the most common genes and DNA. Recorded for this sample are hundreds of thousands of distinct CDR3 sequences; around 25% of them occurred a single time. The top ten constitute 0.78% of the sample. What was sequenced was naive CD8+ T cells from blood, with Jurkat cell RNA spiked in. The cell subset or site label on this specimen signifies: FACS-sorted CD8+CD4-CCR7+CD45RA+ naive T cells. Source of these receptors: a human donor in good health. Some libraries in this study had Jurkat cell RNA spiked in.

This clonotype has only one observation. The V call is TRBV18, the J call TRBJ2-2; D gene unclear. The V gene lost 8 bases and the J gene lost 7 bases, with 8 bases spanning the gap. CDR3 length: 11 residues. CDR1 KGHSH and CDR2 LQKENI come from the germline V gene. The CDR3 DNA is TGTGCCAGCCAGGTAGACGGGGAGCTGTTTTTT. Residues: CASQVDGELFF. Full variable domain (remainder filled in from reference TRBV18 and TRBJ2-2): NAGVMQNPRHLVRRRGQEARLRCSPMKGHSHVYWYRQLPEEGLKFMVYLQKENIIDESGMPKERFSAEFPKEGPSILRIQQVVRGDSAAYFCASQVDGELFFGEGSRLTVL.

This clonotype was detected many times. The rearrangement uses TRBV6-2 or TRBV6-3 and TRBJ2-7; D gene unclear. Germline assignment: CDR1 MNHEY and CDR2 SVGEGT. The CDR3 has 12 amino acids. V gave up 6 bases and J gave up 2 bases, with 8 bases separating them. Here the CDR3 reads CASSPTPYEQYF. In nucleotides, the CDR3 is TGTGCCAGCAGCCCCACACCCTACGAGCAGTACTTC.

At least ten counts were recorded for this clonotype. The rearrangement links TRBV4-3 to TRBJ2-3, with D perhaps TRBD2 (5 bases). There are 16 residues in the CDR3. Trimming cost V 1 base and J 6 bases, with 17 bases left between them. Germline loops: CDR1 LGHNA, CDR2 YSLEER. This CDR3 reads CASSQGTSLKADTQYF. CDR3 sequence (DNA): TGCGCCAGCAGCCAAGGGACTTCCCTCAAGGCGGATACGCAGTATTTT.

This clonotype was recorded only once. A read error is possible here, since a much larger clone lies one base away. J is TRBJ2-5 and V is TRBV5-1; D might be TRBD2 (5 bases). V shed 4 bases and J shed 9 bases, with 10 bases lying between them. The CDR3 spans 11 residues. Per germline, CDR1 SGHRS and CDR2 YFSETQ. The chain's CDR3 is CASSDGLPQYF. The DNA for the CDR3 is TGCGCCAGCAGCGACGGACTGCCCCAGTACTTC.

J is TRBJ2-1 and V is TRBV12-3 or TRBV12-4; 7 positions agree with TRBD2. V was clipped by 5 bases and J by 5 bases; unmatched bases: 3. The CDR3 is made up of 13 amino acids. For the CDR3, the DNA is TGTGCCAGCAGTCGGGACTATAACAATGAGCAGTTCTTC. As protein: CASSRDYNNEQFF.

J is TRBJ2-7 and V is TRBV12-3 or TRBV12-4, with TRBD1 matching 7 bases. This CDR3 comprises 15 residues. V trimming: 3 bases; J trimming: 3 bases; junction bases outside the gene matches: 8. CDR3 sequence: CASSLLGGQDYEQYF. DNA of the CDR3: TGTGCCAGCAGTTTGCTCGGTGGACAGGACTACGAGCAGTACTTC.

The chain joins TRBV14 to TRBJ2-7, with 12 bases matching TRBD2. CDR1 and CDR2 (germline): SGHDN, FVKESK. With 2 bases clipped from V and 9 bases from J, the junction kept 11 bases outside the gene matches. The CDR3 sequence is 16 residues long. CDR3 residues: CASSQFPTGLAGAQYF. The CDR3 bases are TGTGCCAGCAGCCAATTTCCCACGGGACTAGCGGGCGCGCAGTACTTC.

The V gene is TRBV24-1, the J gene TRBJ1-1; no clear D gene. Looked up from germline, CDR1 is KGHDR and CDR2 is SFDVKD. The CDR3 spans 12 residues. V lost 6 bases to trimming and J lost 6 bases, with 10 bases between them. DNA of the CDR3: TGTGCCACCAGTTCTGACTCCGCTGAAGCTTTCTTT. Translated: CATSSDSAEAFF.

V gene TRBV27 combines with J gene TRBJ2-7; a weak D match, TRBD1 (6 bases). CDR1 and CDR2 from the germline V gene are MNHEY and SMNVEV (reference sequence). The V gene lost 0 bases and the J gene lost 5 bases, with 8 bases spanning the gap. This CDR3 has 13 amino acids. The CDR3 is CASSLSDSHEQYF. The DNA of the CDR3 is TGTGCCAGCAGTTTATCGGACAGTCACGAGCAGTACTTC.

This rearrangement joins TRBV7-6 to TRBJ2-2, with 7 bases matching TRBD2. This CDR3 region has 16 residues. Germline-derived CDR1 and CDR2 are SGHVS and FNYEAQ. V lost 2 bases, J lost 4 bases, and 7 bases stayed unmatched. The CDR3 DNA is TGTGCCAGCAGCTTATGGCGGGAGAGCAGCACCGGGGAGCTGTTTTTT. Protein sequence: CASSLWRESSTGELFF.

This chain uses TRBV20-1 with TRBJ1-2, with 8 bases lining up with TRBD1. Germline V CDR1 and CDR2: DFQATT, SNEGSKA (reference sequence). The CDR3 is 12 residues long. V shed 7 bases and J 7 bases; nucleotides not matched to a gene: 8. CDR3 bases: TGCAGTGGCAGGACAGGGAGGGGTGGCTACACCTTC. It translates to CSGRTGRGGYTF.

This clonotype was found many times. The chain uses TRBV5-1 and TRBJ2-5, with TRBD2 identical over 12 bases. J lost 1 base, V lost 3 bases, and 4 bases had no gene match. Germline CDR1 SGHRS, CDR2 YFSETQ. This CDR3 is 16 amino acids long. In DNA, the CDR3 is TGCGCCAGCAGCTCACTAGCGGGGGGACTCCAAGAGACCCAGTACTTC. Translated: CASSSLAGGLQETQYF.

Of note for this clonotype: A much larger clone sits a single nucleotide away, making a read error possible. The V call is TRBV12-3 or TRBV12-4, the J call TRBJ2-3, with D perhaps matching TRBD2 (6 bases). The CDR3 contains 17 residues. The V gene lost 2 bases and the J gene lost 1 base, with 16 bases spanning the gap. Written as DNA, the CDR3 is TGTGCCAGCAGTTTATATTCGTCGACGGGAGGCACAGATACGCAGTATTTT. This gives the protein CASSLYSSTGGTDTQYF.

In its sample, this clonotype was seen many times. This chain uses TRBV20-1 with TRBJ2-3; TRBD1 matches at 8 bases. Germline V gene sequence: CDR1 DFQATT, CDR2 SNEGSKA (reference sequence). This CDR3 region has 14 residues. J gave up 0 bases and V 5 bases, and 4 bases lay outside the gene matches. The CDR3 region is CSASDRASTDTQYF. In DNA, the CDR3 is TGCAGTGCTTCGGACAGGGCTAGCACAGATACGCAGTATTTT.

This chain joins TRBV7-2 and TRBJ2-3; D may correspond to TRBD1 or TRBD2 (5 bases each). V was trimmed by 5 bases and J by 6 bases, leaving 21 bases between them. Germline V CDR1 and CDR2: SGHTA, FQGNSA. The CDR3 runs to 16 residues. The CDR3 coding sequence is TGTGCCAGCAGCGAAAGAGGGGTGTCATTGTCGGATACGCAGTATTTT. As protein: CASSERGVSLSDTQYF. Full variable domain (remainder filled in from reference TRBV7-2 and TRBJ2-3): GAGVSQSPSNKVTEKGKDVELRCDPISGHTALYWYRQSLGQGLEFLIYFQGNSAPDKSGLPSDRFSAERTGGSVSTLTIQRTQQEDSAVYLCASSERGVSLSDTQYFGPGTRLTVL.

About this clonotype itself: With a much larger clone just one base away, this may be a read error. This sequence joins TRBV7-9 and TRBJ1-3; D not certain. Germline V gives CDR1 SEHNR, CDR2 FQNEAQ (reference sequence). The CDR3 covers 12 residues. The CDR3 loop is CADMSSGNAIYF. Written as DNA, the CDR3 is TGTGCTGACATGTCCTCTGGAAACGCCATATATTTT. Supplemented by reference TRBV7-9 and TRBJ1-3, the full variable domain reads DTGVSQNPRHKITKRGQNVTFRCDPISEHNRLYWYRQTLGQGPEFLTYFQNEAQLEKSRLLSDRFSAERPKGSFSTLEIQRTEQGDSAMYLCADMSSGNAIYFGEGSWLTVV.

As regards this clonotype: This clone may be a read error of a much larger clone one base away. The CDR3 loop is CASSADWTANSPLHF. The CDR3 coding sequence is TGTGCCAGCAGCGCAGATTGGACAGCTAATTCACCCCTCCACTTT. The J gene is TRBJ1-6, the V gene TRBV9; the D gene is possibly TRBD1 (6 bases). Germline lookup yields CDR1 SGDLS and CDR2 YYNGEE. The CDR3 is 15 amino acids. Trimming stripped 3 bases from V and 6 bases from J, with 13 bases between.

Of note for this clonotype: This may arise from a read error, as a much more abundant clone is one base away. The chain carries TRBV6-5 and TRBJ2-5, with 7 positions matching TRBD2. This CDR3 has 14 amino acids. The germline CDR1 and CDR2 sequences are MNHEY and SVGAGI. This chain's CDR3 is CASSSAGGGESQYF. The CDR3 DNA follows: TGTGCCAGCAGTTCGGCTGGGGGGGGAGAGAGCCAGTACTTC.

The genes are TRBV19 and TRBJ1-5; D is undetermined. The CDR3 contains 13 residues. The germline gives CDR1 LNHDA, CDR2 SQIVND (reference sequence). V was clipped by 7 bases and J by 4 bases, with 11 bases between them. The CDR3 DNA reads TGTGCCAGTACCCCGTGGGGTAATCAGCCCCAGCATTTT. It codes for CASTPWGNQPQHF.

Ten or more counts support this clonotype. CDR3 sequence: CASSLGDHGSYEQYF. The CDR3 nucleotides are TGTGCCAGCAGCTTGGGGGACCACGGCTCCTACGAGCAGTACTTC. The V gene is TRBV5-4, the J gene TRBJ2-7; D may match TRBD1 or TRBD2 (5 bases each). V lost 0 bases, J lost 0 bases, and 10 bases lay in between. Germline V gene data show CDR1 as SGHNT and CDR2 as YYREEE (reference sequence). The length of the CDR3 is 15 residues.

This clonotype was observed a handful of times. This rearrangement joins TRBV18 to TRBJ1-1; D is perhaps TRBD1 (6 bases). V dropped 2 bases and J dropped 0 bases, with 13 bases sitting between them. The CDR3 is made up of 16 amino acids. Germline lookup yields CDR1 KGHSH and CDR2 LQKENI. As DNA, the CDR3 is TGTGCCAGCTCACCAACAAACAGGGTAATGAACACTGAAGCTTTCTTT. This sequence encodes CASSPTNRVMNTEAFF.

A single count supports this clonotype. The chain joins TRBV15 to TRBJ2-5; D may be TRBD1 (6 bases). The CDR3 loop spans 13 amino acids. The V end was cut by 4 bases, the J end by 5 bases, with 11 bases between. CDR1 and CDR2 from the germline V gene are LNHNV and YYDKDF (reference sequence). The CDR3: CATSTGDKETQYF. The CDR3 DNA sequence: TGTGCCACCAGCACAGGGGATAAGGAGACCCAGTACTTC.

This clonotype was seen more than once but under ten times. The V and J genes are TRBV5-6 and TRBJ1-2; D is unresolved. Germline CDR1 is SGHDT and CDR2 is YYEEEE. CDR3 length equals 14 residues. V lost 2 bases, J lost 3 bases, and 11 bases lay in between. CDR3 in amino acids: CASSFGSAYYGYTF. CDR3 sequence (DNA): TGTGCCAGCAGCTTTGGATCCGCCTACTATGGCTACACCTTC. The full variable domain, its missing parts supplied by reference TRBV5-6 and TRBJ1-2, is DAGVTQSPTHLIKTRGQQVTLRCSPKSGHDTVSWYQQALGQGPQFIFQYYEEEERQRGNFPDRFSGHQFPNYSSELNVNALLLGDSALYLCASSFGSAYYGYTFGSGTRLTVV.

In the case of this clonotype: This clone may be a read error of a much larger clone one base away. The V gene is TRBV24-1, the J gene TRBJ2-2; no clear D gene. V was trimmed by 7 bases and J by 3 bases, leaving 5 bases between them. This CDR3 is built from 12 residues. Germline loops: CDR1 KGHDR, CDR2 SFDVKD. CDR3 region: CATSQYTGELFF. DNA for the CDR3: TGTGCCACCAGCCAATACACCGGGGAGCTGTTTTTT.

The sample holds many counts of this clonotype. The chain recombines TRBV20-1 with TRBJ2-2; D gene ambiguous. Germline lookup yields CDR1 DFQATT and CDR2 SNEGSKA (reference sequence). CDR3 size: 13 residues. V was cut by 0 bases and J by 2 bases, with 4 bases left in between. This CDR3 reads CSARDLNTGELFF. Written as DNA, the CDR3 is TGCAGTGCTAGAGATCTCAACACCGGGGAGCTGTTTTTT.

This clonotype was seen a few times. The chain uses TRBV7-6 and TRBJ2-7, with D possibly TRBD1 on 6 matching bases. The CDR3 sequence is 15 residues long. Trimming shortened V by 5 bases and J by 3 bases, and 17 bases separated the two germline ends. In germline, CDR1 is SGHVS, CDR2 FNYEAQ. The CDR3, as DNA: TGTGCCAGCAGCATCGGAACCGGGACATTCTACGAGCAGTACTTC. Translation gives CASSIGTGTFYEQYF.

V is TRBV7-9 and J is TRBJ2-5, with a possible D match to TRBD1 (6 bases). The V end was cut by 9 bases, the J end by 2 bases, with 25 bases between. This CDR3 spans 17 amino acids. Germline V gives CDR1 SEHNR, CDR2 FQNEAQ (reference sequence). CDR3: CASCLLKQGEGQETQYF. CDR3 coding DNA: TGTGCCAGTTGCCTACTGAAACAGGGAGAAGGGCAAGAGACCCAGTACTTC.

The rearrangement uses TRBV20-1 and TRBJ1-4, with a weak D call TRBD1 (6 bases). Trimming took 0 bases from V and 8 from J, leaving 22 bases between them. The V gene's germline CDR1 is DFQATT and CDR2 SNEGSKA (reference sequence). The CDR3 spans 17 residues. The CDR3 reads CSARDTGGEVFGEKLFF. The DNA for the CDR3 is TGCAGTGCTAGAGATACGGGGGGCGAGGTGTTCGGGGAAAAACTGTTTTTT.

This clonotype came up many times. The chain carries TRBV27 and TRBJ1-1; D is uncertain. The CDR3 consists of 13 residues. Trimming left V 5 bases short and J 1 base short, with 8 bases between. Per the germline V gene, CDR1 is MNHEY and CDR2 is SMNVEV (reference sequence). The CDR3, as DNA: TGTGCCAGCAGTCCTGTATGGAACACTGAAGCTTTCTTT. Translated, it gives CASSPVWNTEAFF.

This clonotype was seen repeatedly, ten times or more. The rearrangement joins TRBV20-1 to TRBJ1-1, with a tentative D call TRBD1 (6 bases). Germline V CDR1 and CDR2: DFQATT, SNEGSKA (reference sequence). This CDR3 region has 13 residues. Deletions cut 3 bases from V and 0 bases from J, with 8 bases between. CDR3 sequence reads: CSASDRMNTEAFF. The DNA for the CDR3 is TGCAGTGCTAGCGACAGGATGAACACTGAAGCTTTCTTT.